This T cell receptor beta chain was profiled in a study of T cell clonotyping in hematopoietic cell transplantation. Using immunoSEQ multiplex PCR, the repertoire was profiled, and TCRdb retains in-frame clones only, with some absent. The data hold under 9,500 clones, with 75% to 85% observed a single time. Recipients were bled about 28 days pretransplant and at posttransplant days 30, 100, 180. Germline values: CDR1 SGHNT, CDR2 YENEEA. V gave up 9 bases and J gave up 1 base, with 18 bases separating them. The CDR3 extends over 16 amino acids. The TCR originated in a female patient aged 30 to 40 who had an allogeneic stem cell transplant, so the T cells may come from the graft donor. Some clones in this sample may be carry-over from other donors' samples. V usage is TRBV11-3 and J usage is TRBJ2-2, with D perhaps matching TRBD1 or TRBD2 (6 bases each). Material: PBMCs, obtained 180 days after allogeneic stem cell transplant. The CDR3 bases are TGTGCCAGTATCCCGGACGGGGGCCTGAACACCGGGGAGCTGTTTTTT. Residues: CASIPDGGLNTGELFF.